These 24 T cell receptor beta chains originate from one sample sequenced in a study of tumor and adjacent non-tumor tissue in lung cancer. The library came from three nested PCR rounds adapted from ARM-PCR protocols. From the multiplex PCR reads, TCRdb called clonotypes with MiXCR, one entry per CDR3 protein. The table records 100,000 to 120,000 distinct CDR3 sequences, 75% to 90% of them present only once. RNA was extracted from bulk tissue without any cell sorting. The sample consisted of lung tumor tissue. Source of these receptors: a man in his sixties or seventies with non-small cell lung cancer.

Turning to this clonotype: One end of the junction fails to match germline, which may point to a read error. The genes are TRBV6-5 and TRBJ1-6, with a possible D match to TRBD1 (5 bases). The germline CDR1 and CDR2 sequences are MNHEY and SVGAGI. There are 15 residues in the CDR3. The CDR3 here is CDSNYSDSKNSPLHF. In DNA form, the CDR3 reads TGTGACAGCAATTATTCCGACAGTAAAAATTCACCCCTCCACTTT.

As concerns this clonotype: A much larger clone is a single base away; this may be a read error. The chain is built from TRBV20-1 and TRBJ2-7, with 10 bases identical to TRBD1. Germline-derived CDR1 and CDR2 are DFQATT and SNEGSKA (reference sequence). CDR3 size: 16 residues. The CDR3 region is CIARQPGQGILGEQYF. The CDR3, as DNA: TGCATTGCTAGGCAACCGGGACAGGGGATTCTCGGCGAGCAGTACTTC.

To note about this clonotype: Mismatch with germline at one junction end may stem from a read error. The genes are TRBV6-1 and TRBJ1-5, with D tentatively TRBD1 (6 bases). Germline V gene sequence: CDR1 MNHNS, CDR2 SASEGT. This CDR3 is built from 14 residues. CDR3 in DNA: TGTGCCAGCAGTTTACAGGGTAACAATCGGCCCCAGCATTTT. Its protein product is CASSLQGNNRPQHF.

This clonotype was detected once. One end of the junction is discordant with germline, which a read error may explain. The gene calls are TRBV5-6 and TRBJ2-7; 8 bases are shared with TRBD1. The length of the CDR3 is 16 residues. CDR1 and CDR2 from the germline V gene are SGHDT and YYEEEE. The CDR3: CAGSSNRGNFRYKQYF. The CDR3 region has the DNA TGTGCCGGCAGCTCTAACAGGGGGAACTTTAGGTACAAGCAGTACTTC.

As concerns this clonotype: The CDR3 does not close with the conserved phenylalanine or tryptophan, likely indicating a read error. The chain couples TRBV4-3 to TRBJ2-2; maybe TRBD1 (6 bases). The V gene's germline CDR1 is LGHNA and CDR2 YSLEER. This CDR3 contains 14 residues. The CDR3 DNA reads TGCGCGAGCAGCCACAGGGAGCTGGTCGGGGAGCTGTTTTAT. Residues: CASSHRELVGELFY.

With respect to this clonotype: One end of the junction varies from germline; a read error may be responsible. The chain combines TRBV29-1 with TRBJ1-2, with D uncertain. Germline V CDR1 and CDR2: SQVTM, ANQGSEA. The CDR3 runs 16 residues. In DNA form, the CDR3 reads TGCAGCGTTGTCCCCTATCAATCCCCGGGAGAACATGGCTACAACTTC. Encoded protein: CSVVPYQSPGEHGYNF.

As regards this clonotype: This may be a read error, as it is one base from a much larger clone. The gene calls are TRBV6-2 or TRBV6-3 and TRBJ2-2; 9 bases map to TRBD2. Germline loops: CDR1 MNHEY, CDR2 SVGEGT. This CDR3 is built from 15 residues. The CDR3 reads CASEASGTYTGELSF. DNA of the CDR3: TGTGCCAGCGAGGCTAGCGGGACTTACACCGGGGAGCTGTCTTTT.

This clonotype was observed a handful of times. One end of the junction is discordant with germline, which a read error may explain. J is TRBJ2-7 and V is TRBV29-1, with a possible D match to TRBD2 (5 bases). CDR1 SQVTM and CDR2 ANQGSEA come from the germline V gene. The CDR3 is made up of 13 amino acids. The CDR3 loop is CSVRLAGPYEQHF. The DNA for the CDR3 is TGCAGCGTTAGACTGGCGGGCCCCTACGAGCAGCACTTC.

CDR3 sequence reads: CASWQTQDRGWGIEAFF. The CDR3, as DNA: TGTGCCAGCTGGCAAACCCAGGACAGGGGATGGGGCATTGAAGCTTTCTTT. V usage is TRBV6-5 and J usage is TRBJ1-1, with 9 bases that match TRBD1. CDR1 and CDR2 (germline): MNHEY, SVGAGI. Trimming removed 8 bases from V and 7 bases from J; junction bases left unmatched: 20. The CDR3 loop spans 17 amino acids.

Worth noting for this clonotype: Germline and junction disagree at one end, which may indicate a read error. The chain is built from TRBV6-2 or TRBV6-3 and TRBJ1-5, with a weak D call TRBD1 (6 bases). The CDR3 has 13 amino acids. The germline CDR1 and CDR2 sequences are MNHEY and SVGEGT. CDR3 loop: CVSSSQGNQPQQF. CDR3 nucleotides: TGTGTCAGCAGTTCTCAGGGGAATCAGCCCCAGCAATTT.

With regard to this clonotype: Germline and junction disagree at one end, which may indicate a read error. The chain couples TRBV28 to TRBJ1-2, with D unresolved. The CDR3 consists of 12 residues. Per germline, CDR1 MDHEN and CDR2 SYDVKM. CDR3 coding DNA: TGTACCAGTAAGACGGGGATGAAGGGCTACACCTTC. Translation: CTSKTGMKGYTF.

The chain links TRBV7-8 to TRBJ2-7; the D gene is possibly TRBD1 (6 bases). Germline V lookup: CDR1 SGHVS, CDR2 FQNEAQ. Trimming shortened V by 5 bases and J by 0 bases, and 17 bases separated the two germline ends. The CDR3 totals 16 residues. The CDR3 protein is CASSPRRQGGSYEQYF. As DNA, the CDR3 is TGTGCCAGCAGCCCACGTCGGCAAGGGGGCTCCTACGAGCAGTACTTC.

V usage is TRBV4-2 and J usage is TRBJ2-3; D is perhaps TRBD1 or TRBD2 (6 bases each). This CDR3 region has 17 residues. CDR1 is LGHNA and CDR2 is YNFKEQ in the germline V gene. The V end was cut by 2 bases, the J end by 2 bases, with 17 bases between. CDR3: CASSQRLTGASTDTQYF. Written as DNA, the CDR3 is TGTGCCAGCAGCCAACGACTAACGGGGGCTTCCACAGATACGCAGTATTTT.

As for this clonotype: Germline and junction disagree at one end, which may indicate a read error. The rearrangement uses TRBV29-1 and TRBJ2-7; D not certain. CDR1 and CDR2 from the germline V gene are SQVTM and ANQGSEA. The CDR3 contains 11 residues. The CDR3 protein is CSGVESYDQYF. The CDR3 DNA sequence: TGCAGCGGCGTAGAGTCCTACGATCAGTACTTC.

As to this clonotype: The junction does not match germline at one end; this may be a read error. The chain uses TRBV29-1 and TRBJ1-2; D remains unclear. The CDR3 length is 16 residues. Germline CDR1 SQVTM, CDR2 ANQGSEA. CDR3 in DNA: TGCAGCGTTGTCCCCTATCAATCCTCGGGAAAAGACGGCTACACCTTT. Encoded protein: CSVVPYQSSGKDGYTF.

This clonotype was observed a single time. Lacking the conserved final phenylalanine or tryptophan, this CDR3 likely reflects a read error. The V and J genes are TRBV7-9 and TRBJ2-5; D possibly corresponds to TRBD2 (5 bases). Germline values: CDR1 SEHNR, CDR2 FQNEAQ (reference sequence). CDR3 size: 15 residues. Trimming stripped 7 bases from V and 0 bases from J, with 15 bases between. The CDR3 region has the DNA TGTGCCAGCAACTTCCTCCGGGATCACCAAGAGACCCAGTACTAC. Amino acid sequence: CASNFLRDHQETQYY.

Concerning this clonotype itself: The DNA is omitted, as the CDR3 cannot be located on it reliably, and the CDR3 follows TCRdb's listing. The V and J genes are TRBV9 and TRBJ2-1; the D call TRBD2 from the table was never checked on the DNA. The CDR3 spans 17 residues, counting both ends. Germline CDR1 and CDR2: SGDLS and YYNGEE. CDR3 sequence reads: CASSVGGGTSGYNEQLF.

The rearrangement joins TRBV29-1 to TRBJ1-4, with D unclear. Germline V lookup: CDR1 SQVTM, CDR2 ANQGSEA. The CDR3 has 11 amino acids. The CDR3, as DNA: TGCAGAGGGATGGAAGATGAAAAACTGTTTTTT. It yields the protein CRGMEDEKLFF.

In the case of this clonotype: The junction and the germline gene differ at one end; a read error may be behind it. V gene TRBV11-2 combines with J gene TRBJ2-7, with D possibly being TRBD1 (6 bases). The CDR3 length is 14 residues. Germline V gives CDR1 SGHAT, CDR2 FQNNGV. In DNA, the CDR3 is TGTGCCAGCACCGGGGACAACATAAGCTACGAGCAATACTTC. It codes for CASTGDNISYEQYF. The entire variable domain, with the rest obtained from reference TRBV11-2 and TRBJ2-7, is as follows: EAGVAQSPRYKIIEKRQSVAFWCNPISGHATLYWYQQILGQGPKLLIQFQNNGVVDDSQLPKDRFSAERLKGVDSTLKIQPAKLEDSAVYLCASTGDNISYEQYFGPGTRLTVT.

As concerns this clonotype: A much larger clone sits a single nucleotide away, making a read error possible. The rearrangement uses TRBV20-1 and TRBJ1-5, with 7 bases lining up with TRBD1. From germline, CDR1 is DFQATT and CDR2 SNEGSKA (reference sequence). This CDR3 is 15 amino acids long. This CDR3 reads CSARAGGDSNQSQHF. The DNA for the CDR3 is TGCAGTGCTAGGGCAGGGGGGGATAGCAATCAGTCCCAGCATTTT.

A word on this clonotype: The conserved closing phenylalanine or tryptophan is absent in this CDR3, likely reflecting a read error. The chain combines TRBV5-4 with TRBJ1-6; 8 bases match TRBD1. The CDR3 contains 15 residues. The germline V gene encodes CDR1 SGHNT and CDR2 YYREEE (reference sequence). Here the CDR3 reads CVNSMTGDSDSPLHI. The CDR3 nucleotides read TGTGTCAACAGCATGACAGGGGATAGTGATTCACCCCTCCACATT.

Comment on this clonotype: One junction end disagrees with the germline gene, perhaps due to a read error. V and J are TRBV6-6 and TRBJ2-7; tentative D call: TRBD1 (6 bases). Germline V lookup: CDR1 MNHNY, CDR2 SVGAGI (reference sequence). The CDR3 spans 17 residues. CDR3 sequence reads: CVSGYGYGQYRNYEQYF. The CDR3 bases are TGTGTCAGCGGTTATGGGTATGGACAGTACCGCAACTACGAGCAGTACTTC.

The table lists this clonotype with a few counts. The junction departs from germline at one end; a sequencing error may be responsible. The chain's CDR3 is CTSSLVGGTSNEKLFF. DNA for the CDR3: TGTACCAGCAGTTTAGTAGGTGGAACATCTAATGAAAAACTGTTTTTT. V is TRBV11-3 and J is TRBJ1-4; no clear D. Germline loops: CDR1 SGHNT, CDR2 YENEEA. The CDR3 covers 16 residues. Full variable domain (rest looked up from reference TRBV11-3 and TRBJ1-4): EAGVVQSPRYKIIEKKQPVAFWCNPISGHNTLYWYLQNLGQGPELLIRYENEEAVDDSQLPKDRFSAERLKGVDSTLKIQPAELGDSAVYLCTSSLVGGTSNEKLFFGSGTQLSVL.

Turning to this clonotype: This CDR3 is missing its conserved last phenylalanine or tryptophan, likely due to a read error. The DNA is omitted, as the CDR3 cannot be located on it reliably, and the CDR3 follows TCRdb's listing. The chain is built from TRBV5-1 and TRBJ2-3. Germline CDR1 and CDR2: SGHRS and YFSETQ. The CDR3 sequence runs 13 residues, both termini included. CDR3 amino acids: CASSSEMGDTQYS.